This TCR beta chain was recovered during a study of shared T cell receptors in the human thymus. The germline V gene encodes CDR1 SQVTM and CDR2 ANQGSEA. The CDR3 is made up of 18 amino acids. V shed 6 bases and J shed 0 bases, with 24 bases lying between them. Some clones are missing from TCRdb's copy, which holds only in-frame ones; the method was immunoSEQ multiplex PCR. Of 700,000 or so clones listed, 75% to 90% are singletons. In addition, the sample was reused for a study of human thymus T cells. Per that paper: Having surgery to correct congenital heart defects, healthy Finnish infants acted as the donors. The source of the thymus tissue was resections taken during corrective heart surgery.

The source material was thymocytes. The sequence came from a girl under three years old with a congenital heart defect. The V call is TRBV29-1, the J call TRBJ1-5, with D possibly TRBD1 on 6 matching bases. The CDR3 loop reads CSVCRWTENIDSNQPQHF. CDR3 nucleotide sequence: TGCAGCGTATGCAGGTGGACAGAGAATATAGATAGCAATCAGCCCCAGCATTTT.